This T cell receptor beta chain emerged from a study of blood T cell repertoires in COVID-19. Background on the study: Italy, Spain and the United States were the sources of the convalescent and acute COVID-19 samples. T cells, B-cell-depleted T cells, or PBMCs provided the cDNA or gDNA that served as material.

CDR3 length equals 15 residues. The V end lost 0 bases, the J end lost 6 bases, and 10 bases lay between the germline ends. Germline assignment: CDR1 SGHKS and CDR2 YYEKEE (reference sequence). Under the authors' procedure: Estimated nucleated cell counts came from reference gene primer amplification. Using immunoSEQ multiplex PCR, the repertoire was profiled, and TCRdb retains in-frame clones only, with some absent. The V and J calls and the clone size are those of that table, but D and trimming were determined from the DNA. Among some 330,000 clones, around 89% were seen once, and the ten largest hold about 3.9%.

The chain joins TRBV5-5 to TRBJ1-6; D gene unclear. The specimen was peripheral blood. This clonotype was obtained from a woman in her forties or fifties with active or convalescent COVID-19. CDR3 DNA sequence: TGTGCCAGCAGCTTGGCCGCGGGTGGTAATTCACCCCTCCACTTT. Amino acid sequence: CASSLAAGGNSPLHF.